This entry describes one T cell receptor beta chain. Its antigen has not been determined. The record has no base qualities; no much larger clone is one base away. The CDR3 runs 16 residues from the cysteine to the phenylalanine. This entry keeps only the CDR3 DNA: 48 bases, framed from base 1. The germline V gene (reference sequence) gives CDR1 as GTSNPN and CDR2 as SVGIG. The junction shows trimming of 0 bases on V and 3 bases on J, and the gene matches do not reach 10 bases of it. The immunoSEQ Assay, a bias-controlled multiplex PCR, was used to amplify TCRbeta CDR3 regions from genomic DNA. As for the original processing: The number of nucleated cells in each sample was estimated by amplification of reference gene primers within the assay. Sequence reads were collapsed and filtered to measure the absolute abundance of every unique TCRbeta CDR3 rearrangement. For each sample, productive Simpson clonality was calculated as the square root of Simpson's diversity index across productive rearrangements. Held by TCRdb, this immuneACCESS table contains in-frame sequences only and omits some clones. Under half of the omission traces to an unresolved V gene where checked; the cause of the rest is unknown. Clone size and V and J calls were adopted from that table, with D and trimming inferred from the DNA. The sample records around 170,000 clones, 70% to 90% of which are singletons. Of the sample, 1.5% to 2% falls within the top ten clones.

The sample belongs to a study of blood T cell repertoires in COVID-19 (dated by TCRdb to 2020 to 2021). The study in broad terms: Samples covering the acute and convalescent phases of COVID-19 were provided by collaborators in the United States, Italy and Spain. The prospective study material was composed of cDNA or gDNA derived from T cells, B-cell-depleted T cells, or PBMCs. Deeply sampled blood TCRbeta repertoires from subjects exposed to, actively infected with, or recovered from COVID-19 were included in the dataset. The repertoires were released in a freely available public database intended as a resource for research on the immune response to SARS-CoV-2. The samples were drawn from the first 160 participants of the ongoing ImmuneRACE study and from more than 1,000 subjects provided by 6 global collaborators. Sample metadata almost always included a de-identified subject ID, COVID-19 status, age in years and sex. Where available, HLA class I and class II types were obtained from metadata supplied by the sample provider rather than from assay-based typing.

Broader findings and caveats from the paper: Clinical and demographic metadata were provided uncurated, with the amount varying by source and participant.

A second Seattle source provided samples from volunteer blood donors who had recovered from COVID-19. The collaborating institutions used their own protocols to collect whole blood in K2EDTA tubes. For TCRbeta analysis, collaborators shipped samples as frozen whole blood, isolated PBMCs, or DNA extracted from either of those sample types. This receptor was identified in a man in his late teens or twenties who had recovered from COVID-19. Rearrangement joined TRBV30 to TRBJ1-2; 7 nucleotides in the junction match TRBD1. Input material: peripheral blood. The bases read TGTGCCTGGAGTGTCCCTGGACAGGCTCCCTACTATGGCTACACCTTC. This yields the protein CAWSVPGQAPYYGYTF.